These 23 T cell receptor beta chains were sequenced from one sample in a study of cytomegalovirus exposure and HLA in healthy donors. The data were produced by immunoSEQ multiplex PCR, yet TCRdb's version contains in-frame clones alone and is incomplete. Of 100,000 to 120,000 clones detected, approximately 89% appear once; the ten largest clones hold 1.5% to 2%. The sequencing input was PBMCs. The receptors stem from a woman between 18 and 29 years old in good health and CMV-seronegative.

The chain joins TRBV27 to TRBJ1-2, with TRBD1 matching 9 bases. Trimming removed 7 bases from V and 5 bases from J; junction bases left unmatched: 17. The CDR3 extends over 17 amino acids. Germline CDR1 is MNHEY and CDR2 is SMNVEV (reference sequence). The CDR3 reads CASTAIGQGRPGYGYTF. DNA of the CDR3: TGTGCCAGCACCGCTATAGGACAGGGGAGACCTGGGTATGGCTACACCTTC.

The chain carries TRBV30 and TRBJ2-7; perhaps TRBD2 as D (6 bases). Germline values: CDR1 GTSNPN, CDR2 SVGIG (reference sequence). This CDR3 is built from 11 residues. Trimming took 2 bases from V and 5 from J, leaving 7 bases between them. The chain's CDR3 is CAWSSGDEQYF. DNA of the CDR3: TGTGCCTGGAGTTCGGGGGACGAGCAGTACTTC.

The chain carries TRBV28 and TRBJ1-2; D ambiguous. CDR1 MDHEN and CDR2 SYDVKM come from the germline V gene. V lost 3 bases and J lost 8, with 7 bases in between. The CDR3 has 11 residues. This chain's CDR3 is CASSFQVGYTF. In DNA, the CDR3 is TGTGCCAGCAGTTTTCAGGTCGGCTACACCTTC.

Here the CDR3 reads CASSARGTGNQPQHF. The DNA of the CDR3 is TGTGCCAGCAGCGCAAGAGGGACAGGCAATCAGCCCCAGCATTTT. The chain carries TRBV9 and TRBJ1-5, with 7 positions matching TRBD1. This CDR3 is 15 amino acids long. Trimming cost V 3 bases and J 2 bases; bases outside gene matches: 5. Germline V gene lookup returns CDR1 SGDLS and CDR2 YYNGEE.

The CDR3 reads CASSFREGRTGELFF. The CDR3 nucleotides read TGTGCCAGCAGTTTTAGGGAGGGCCGAACCGGGGAGCTGTTTTTT. The gene calls are TRBV28 and TRBJ2-2; 7 bases are shared with TRBD2. V lost 3 bases, J lost 5 bases, and 6 bases stayed unmatched. The CDR3 spans 15 residues. Germline V gene data show CDR1 as MDHEN and CDR2 as SYDVKM.

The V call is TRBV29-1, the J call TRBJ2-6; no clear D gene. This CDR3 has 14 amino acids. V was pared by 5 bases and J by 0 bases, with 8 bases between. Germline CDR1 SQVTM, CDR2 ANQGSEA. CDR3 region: CSVPVSSGANVLTF. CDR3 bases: TGCAGCGTTCCAGTGTCCTCTGGGGCCAACGTCCTGACTTTC.

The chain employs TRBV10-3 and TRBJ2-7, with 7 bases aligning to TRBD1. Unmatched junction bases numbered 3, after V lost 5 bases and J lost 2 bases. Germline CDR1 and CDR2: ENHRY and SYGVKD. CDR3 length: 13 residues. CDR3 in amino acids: CAISSQGTYEQYF. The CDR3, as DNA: TGTGCCATCAGTTCACAGGGGACCTACGAGCAGTACTTC.

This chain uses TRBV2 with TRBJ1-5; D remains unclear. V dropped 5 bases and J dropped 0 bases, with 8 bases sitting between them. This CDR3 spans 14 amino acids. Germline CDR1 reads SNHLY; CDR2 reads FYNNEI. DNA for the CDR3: TGTGCCAGCAGTAAACAGTATAGCAATCAGCCCCAGCATTTT. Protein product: CASSKQYSNQPQHF.

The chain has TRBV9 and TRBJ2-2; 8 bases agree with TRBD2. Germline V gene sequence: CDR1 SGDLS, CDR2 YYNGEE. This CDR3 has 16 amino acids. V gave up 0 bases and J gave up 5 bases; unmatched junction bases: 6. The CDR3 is CASSVAGGPRTGELFF. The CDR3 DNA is TGTGCCAGCAGCGTAGCGGGAGGGCCTCGGACCGGGGAGCTGTTTTTT.

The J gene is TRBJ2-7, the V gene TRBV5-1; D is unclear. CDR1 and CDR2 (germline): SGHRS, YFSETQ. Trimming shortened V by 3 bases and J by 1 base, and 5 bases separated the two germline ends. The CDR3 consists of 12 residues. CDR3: CASSSYSYEQYF. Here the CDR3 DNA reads TGCGCCAGCAGCTCGTATTCCTACGAGCAGTACTTC.

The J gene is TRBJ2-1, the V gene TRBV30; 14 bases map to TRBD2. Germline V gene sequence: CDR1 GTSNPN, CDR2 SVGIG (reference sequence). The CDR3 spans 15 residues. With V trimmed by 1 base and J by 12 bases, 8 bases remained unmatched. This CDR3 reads CAWSAGTSGSVRQFF. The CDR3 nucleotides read TGTGCCTGGAGTGCCGGGACTAGCGGGAGTGTGAGGCAGTTCTTC.

The CDR3 loop reads CASRGTSGTDTQYF. As DNA, the CDR3 is TGTGCCAGCAGGGGGACTAGCGGCACAGATACGCAGTATTTT. V usage is TRBV5-4 and J usage is TRBJ2-3, with TRBD2 identical over 10 bases. CDR1 SGHNT and CDR2 YYREEE come from the germline V gene (reference sequence). The V gene end was trimmed by 5 bases and the J gene end by 1 base; junction bases not matched to a gene: 1. The CDR3 extends over 14 amino acids.

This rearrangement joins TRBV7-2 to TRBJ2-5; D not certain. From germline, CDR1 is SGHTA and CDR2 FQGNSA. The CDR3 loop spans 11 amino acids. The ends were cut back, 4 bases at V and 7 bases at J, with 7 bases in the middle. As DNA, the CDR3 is TGTGCCAGCAGCTCCCAGGCGACCCAGTACTTC. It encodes CASSSQATQYF. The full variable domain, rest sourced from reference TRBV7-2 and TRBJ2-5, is GAGVSQSPSNKVTEKGKDVELRCDPISGHTALYWYRQSLGQGLEFLIYFQGNSAPDKSGLPSDRFSAERTGGSVSTLTIQRTQQEDSAVYLCASSSQATQYFGPGTRLLVL.

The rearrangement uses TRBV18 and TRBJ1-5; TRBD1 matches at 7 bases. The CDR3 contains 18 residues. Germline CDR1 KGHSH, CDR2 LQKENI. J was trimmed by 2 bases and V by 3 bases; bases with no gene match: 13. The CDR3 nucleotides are TGTGCCAGCTCACCGACAGGGTTGGTCGGTGTGGGCAATCAGCCCCAGCATTTT. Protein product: CASSPTGLVGVGNQPQHF. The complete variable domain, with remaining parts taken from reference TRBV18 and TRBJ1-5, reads NAGVMQNPRHLVRRRGQEARLRCSPMKGHSHVYWYRQLPEEGLKFMVYLQKENIIDESGMPKERFSAEFPKEGPSILRIQQVVRGDSAAYFCASSPTGLVGVGNQPQHFGDGTRLSIL.

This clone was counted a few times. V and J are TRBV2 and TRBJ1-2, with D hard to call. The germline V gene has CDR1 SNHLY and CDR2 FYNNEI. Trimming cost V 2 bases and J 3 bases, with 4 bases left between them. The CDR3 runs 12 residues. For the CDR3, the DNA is TGTGCCAGCAGTGAATCAGACTATGGCTACACCTTC. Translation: CASSESDYGYTF.

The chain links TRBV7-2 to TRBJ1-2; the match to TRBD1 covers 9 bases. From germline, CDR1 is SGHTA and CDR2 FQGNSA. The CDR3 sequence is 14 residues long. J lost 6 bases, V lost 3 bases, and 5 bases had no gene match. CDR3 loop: CASSFTGGGDGYTF. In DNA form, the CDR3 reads TGTGCCAGCAGCTTCACAGGGGGCGGGGATGGCTACACCTTC. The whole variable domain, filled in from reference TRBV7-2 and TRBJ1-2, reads GAGVSQSPSNKVTEKGKDVELRCDPISGHTALYWYRQSLGQGLEFLIYFQGNSAPDKSGLPSDRFSAERTGGSVSTLTIQRTQQEDSAVYLCASSFTGGGDGYTFGSGTRLTVV.

This chain's CDR3 is CASSELTGTGRYTIYF. CDR3 nucleotides: TGTGCCAGCAGTGAACTTACCGGGACAGGTCGATACACCATATATTTT. The V gene is TRBV6-1, the J gene TRBJ1-3, with 8 bases that match TRBD1. This CDR3 has 16 amino acids. The germline gives CDR1 MNHNS, CDR2 SASEGT. V was pared by 2 bases and J by 8 bases, with 11 bases of the junction left unmatched.

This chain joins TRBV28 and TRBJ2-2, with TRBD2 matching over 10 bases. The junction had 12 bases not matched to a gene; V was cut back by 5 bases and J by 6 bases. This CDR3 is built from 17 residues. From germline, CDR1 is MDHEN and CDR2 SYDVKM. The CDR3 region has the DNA TGTGCCAGCAGTGCGACTAGCGGGCGTAATATTGCCGGGGAGCTGTTTTTT. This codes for CASSATSGRNIAGELFF.

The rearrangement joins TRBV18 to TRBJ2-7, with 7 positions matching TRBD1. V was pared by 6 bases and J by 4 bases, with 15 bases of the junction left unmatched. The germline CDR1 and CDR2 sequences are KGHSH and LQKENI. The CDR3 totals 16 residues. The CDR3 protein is CASSPPGTKGAYEQYF. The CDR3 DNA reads TGTGCCAGCTCGCCCCCCGGGACGAAGGGGGCTTACGAGCAGTACTTC. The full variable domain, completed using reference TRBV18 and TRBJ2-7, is NAGVMQNPRHLVRRRGQEARLRCSPMKGHSHVYWYRQLPEEGLKFMVYLQKENIIDESGMPKERFSAEFPKEGPSILRIQQVVRGDSAAYFCASSPPGTKGAYEQYFGPGTRLTVT.

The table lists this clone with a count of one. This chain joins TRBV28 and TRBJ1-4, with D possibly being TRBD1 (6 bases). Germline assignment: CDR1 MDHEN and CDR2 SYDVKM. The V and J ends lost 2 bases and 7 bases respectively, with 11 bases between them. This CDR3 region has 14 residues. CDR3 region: CASSLRGAVEKLFF. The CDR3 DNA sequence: TGTGCCAGCAGTTTACGGGGGGCCGTTGAAAAACTGTTTTTT. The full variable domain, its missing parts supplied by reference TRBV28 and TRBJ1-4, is DVKVTQSSRYLVKRTGEKVFLECVQDMDHENMFWYRQDPGLGLRLIYFSYDVKMKEKGDIPEGYSVSREKKERFSLILESASTNQTSMYLCASSLRGAVEKLFFGSGTQLSVL.

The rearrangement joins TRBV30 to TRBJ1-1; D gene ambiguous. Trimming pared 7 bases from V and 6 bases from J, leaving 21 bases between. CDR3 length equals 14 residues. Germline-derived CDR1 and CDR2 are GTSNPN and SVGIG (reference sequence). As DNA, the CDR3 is TGTGCCTATTGGTCGTTGAGGGCTCCCTCTGAAGCTTTCTTT. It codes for CAYWSLRAPSEAFF.

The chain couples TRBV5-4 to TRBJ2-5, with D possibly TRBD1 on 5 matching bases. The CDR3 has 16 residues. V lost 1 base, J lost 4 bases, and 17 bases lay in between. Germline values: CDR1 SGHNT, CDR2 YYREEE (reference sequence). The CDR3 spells CASSLQVTALRETQYF. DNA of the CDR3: TGTGCCAGCAGCTTGCAGGTGACAGCCCTGAGAGAGACCCAGTACTTC.

CDR3: CAWSRLGTSGEGSYNEQFF. DNA for the CDR3: TGTGCCTGGAGTCGCCTCGGGACTAGCGGAGAGGGCTCCTACAATGAGCAGTTCTTC. V usage is TRBV30 and J usage is TRBJ2-1, with 11 bases identical to TRBD2. The CDR3 is 19 amino acids. Germline V lookup: CDR1 GTSNPN, CDR2 SVGIG (reference sequence). The junction had 12 bases not matched to a gene; V was cut back by 2 bases and J by 0 bases.